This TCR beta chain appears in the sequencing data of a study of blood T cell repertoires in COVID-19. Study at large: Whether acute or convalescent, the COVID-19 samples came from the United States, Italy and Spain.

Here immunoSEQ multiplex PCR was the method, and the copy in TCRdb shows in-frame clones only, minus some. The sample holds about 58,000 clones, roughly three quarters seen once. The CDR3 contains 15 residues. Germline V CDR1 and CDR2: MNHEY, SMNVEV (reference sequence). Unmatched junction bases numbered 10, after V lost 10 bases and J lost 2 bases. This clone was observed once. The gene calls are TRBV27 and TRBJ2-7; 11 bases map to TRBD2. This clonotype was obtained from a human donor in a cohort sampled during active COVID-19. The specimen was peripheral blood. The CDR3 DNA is TGTGCCACCAATCCGGGACTAGCGGCAACCTACGAGCAGTACTTC. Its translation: CATNPGLAATYEQYF.